The 29 T cell receptor beta chains below were found in one sample sequenced in a study of CD8+ T cells in alopecia areata. The sequencing template was cDNA reverse transcribed from extracted RNA. Libraries were prepared by immunoSEQ multiplex PCR; TCRdb keeps only in-frame clonotypes and omits some of them. The table records about 69,000 clones, roughly 60% of them present only once. This specimen was CD8+ T cells sorted from blood, taken at week 0. These TCRs come from a human donor with alopecia areata.

The CDR3 sequence: CASSQDSGGGFTGELFF. DNA of the CDR3: TGCGCCAGCAGCCAAGATTCGGGCGGGGGGTTCACCGGGGAGCTGTTTTTT. This chain connects TRBV4-3 to TRBJ2-2; TRBD2 matches 8 bases. J lost 4 bases, V lost 0 bases, and 7 bases had no gene match. The CDR3 is made up of 17 amino acids. Germline V gene sequence: CDR1 LGHNA, CDR2 YSLEER.

In this sample, this clone turned up once. The rearrangement uses TRBV29-1 and TRBJ2-5; either TRBD1 or TRBD2 may supply D (5 bases each). V was trimmed by 7 bases and J by 2 bases, leaving 20 bases between them. The CDR3 sequence is 15 residues long. Germline V gives CDR1 SQVTM, CDR2 ANQGSEA. The chain's CDR3 is CSGMNYRDGQETQYF. CDR3 nucleotide sequence: TGCAGCGGGATGAACTACCGGGACGGACAAGAGACCCAGTACTTC.

This clone appeared a few times. The gene calls are TRBV6-5 and TRBJ2-5; the D gene is possibly TRBD1 (6 bases). Trimming cost V 4 bases and J 2 bases, with 8 bases left between them. This CDR3 comprises 13 residues. Looked up from germline, CDR1 is MNHEY and CDR2 is SVGAGI. The CDR3 DNA follows: TGTGCCAGCAGTTCCGGACAGCAAGAGACCCAGTACTTC. Protein sequence: CASSSGQQETQYF.

This clone has just a few counts. The CDR3 spells CASSYGTGEAFF. CDR3 DNA sequence: TGTGCCAGCAGTTACGGGACGGGAGAAGCTTTCTTT. This rearrangement joins TRBV6-6 to TRBJ1-1; maybe TRBD1 (5 bases). With 2 bases removed from V and 8 bases from J, the gap between germline ends came to 9 bases. There are 12 residues in the CDR3. CDR1 is MNHNY, CDR2 SVGAGI, per germline (reference sequence).

The chain is built from TRBV29-1 and TRBJ1-1; a weak D match, TRBD1 (6 bases). The V end lost 7 bases, the J end lost 9 bases, and 12 bases lay between the germline ends. CDR1 and CDR2 (germline): SQVTM, ANQGSEA. The CDR3 consists of 10 residues. The CDR3 loop reads CSAWDIQAFF. DNA of the CDR3: TGCAGCGCCTGGGACATTCAAGCTTTCTTT.

The chain recombines TRBV27 with TRBJ1-5; the match to TRBD1 covers 7 bases. V shed 5 bases, J shed 0 bases, and the junction held 10 bases outside the gene matches. Germline-derived CDR1 and CDR2 are MNHEY and SMNVEV (reference sequence). The CDR3 is 17 residues long. Here the CDR3 reads CASSPMHRGRSNQPQHF. The CDR3, as DNA: TGTGCCAGCAGTCCCATGCACAGGGGACGTAGCAATCAGCCCCAGCATTTT.

The rearrangement uses TRBV29-1 and TRBJ2-7; D may be TRBD1 (6 bases). The CDR3 is 14 residues long. The germline V and J ends were trimmed by 3 bases and 2 bases, with 14 bases remaining between them. Germline V gives CDR1 SQVTM, CDR2 ANQGSEA. The CDR3 protein is CSVEGPGATYEQYF. The CDR3 nucleotides read TGCAGCGTTGAGGGTCCAGGGGCGACCTACGAGCAGTACTTC.

The chain joins TRBV6-1 to TRBJ1-6; D gene uncertain. Germline CDR1 is MNHNS and CDR2 is SASEGT. The V gene lost 2 bases and the J gene lost 2 bases, with 10 bases spanning the gap. There are 16 residues in the CDR3. CDR3: CASSEPRKTYNSPLHF. CDR3 sequence (DNA): TGTGCCAGCAGTGAACCCAGGAAAACCTATAATTCACCCCTCCACTTT.

The chain couples TRBV7-9 to TRBJ2-7; tentative D call: TRBD1 (5 bases). The V end was cut by 1 base, the J end by 5 bases, with 9 bases between. Germline V gene sequence: CDR1 SEHNR, CDR2 FQNEAQ (reference sequence). The CDR3 has 13 residues. CDR3 in amino acids: CASSLEAGNEQYF. In DNA form, the CDR3 reads TGTGCCAGCAGCTTAGAGGCAGGGAACGAGCAGTACTTC.

V usage is TRBV30 and J usage is TRBJ1-2, with 8 bases aligning to TRBD1. Per germline, CDR1 GTSNPN and CDR2 SVGIG (reference sequence). Losses at the gene ends were 5 bases for V and 6 bases for J; bases not matched to a gene: 2. The CDR3 sequence is 11 residues long. For the CDR3, the DNA is TGTGCCTGGGGACAGGGAGATGGCTACACCTTC. Amino acid sequence: CAWGQGDGYTF. Supplemented by reference TRBV30 and TRBJ1-2, the full variable domain reads SQTIHQWPATLVQPVGSPLSLECTVEGTSNPNLYWYRQAAGRGLQLLFYSVGIGQISSEVPQNLSASRPQDRQFILSSKKLLLSDSGFYLCAWGQGDGYTFGSGTRLTVV.

The rearrangement links TRBV29-1 to TRBJ1-1; D unresolved. The V end was cut by 3 bases, the J end by 8 bases, with 10 bases between. The CDR3 length is 11 residues. Germline assignment: CDR1 SQVTM and CDR2 ANQGSEA. The CDR3 bases are TGCAGCGTTGACGACGGGGTAGAAGCTTTCTTT. Translated: CSVDDGVEAFF.

V gene TRBV29-1 combines with J gene TRBJ2-5, with 10 bases that match TRBD2. CDR3 length equals 13 residues. The germline V gene has CDR1 SQVTM and CDR2 ANQGSEA. Trimming cost V 7 bases and J 2 bases; bases outside gene matches: 4. The CDR3 reads CSAMTSGQETQYF. For the CDR3, the DNA is TGCAGCGCAATGACTAGCGGGCAAGAGACCCAGTACTTC.

There are a few counts of this clone. The J gene is TRBJ1-1, the V gene TRBV5-1; 8 positions agree with TRBD1. V gave up 4 bases and J gave up 1 base; unmatched junction bases: 6. The germline CDR1 and CDR2 sequences are SGHRS and YFSETQ. This CDR3 has 15 amino acids. CDR3 DNA: TGCGCCAGCAGCGGAGGGACAGGATGGAACACTGAAGCTTTCTTT. It specifies CASSGGTGWNTEAFF.

This rearrangement joins TRBV4-1 to TRBJ2-7; TRBD1 aligns across 10 bases. The CDR3 spans 16 residues. Germline V gene lookup returns CDR1 MGHRA and CDR2 YSYEKL. With V trimmed by 2 bases and J by 3 bases, 7 bases remained unmatched. The CDR3 DNA reads as TGCGCCAGCAGCCAATCGGTGACAGGGGGCATCTACGAGCAGTACTTC. Amino acids: CASSQSVTGGIYEQYF.

V usage is TRBV5-4 and J usage is TRBJ2-3; tentatively, D is TRBD2 (5 bases). Between the trimmed V and J ends, which lost 0 bases and 3 bases, there was a span of 5 bases. Germline CDR1 and CDR2: SGHNT and YYREEE (reference sequence). The CDR3 loop spans 13 amino acids. This CDR3 reads CASSLGETDTQYF. Written as DNA, the CDR3 is TGTGCCAGCAGCTTGGGGGAGACAGATACGCAGTATTTT.

This clone was seen a few times. The chain combines TRBV27 with TRBJ2-7; D is possibly TRBD1 (5 bases). The V end lost 6 bases, the J end lost 4 bases, and 19 bases lay between the germline ends. The CDR3 loop spans 15 amino acids. The germline gives CDR1 MNHEY, CDR2 SMNVEV (reference sequence). CDR3 region: CASRSLGQGAYEQYF. The DNA of the CDR3 is TGTGCCAGCAGGTCTCTGGGGCAGGGTGCGTACGAGCAGTACTTC.

This clone has more than one count but fewer than ten. The chain has TRBV4-3 and TRBJ2-7, with 9 bases that match TRBD2. With 1 base clipped from V and 3 bases from J, the junction kept 4 bases outside the gene matches. The CDR3 spans 15 residues. Germline V gene data show CDR1 as LGHNA and CDR2 as YSLEER. The CDR3 DNA follows: TGCGCCAGCAGCCAAGGGCTAGCGGGAAGCTACGAGCAGTACTTC. It is translated as CASSQGLAGSYEQYF.

The chain is built from TRBV20-1 and TRBJ2-3; no reliable D call. V was trimmed by 1 base and J by 5 bases, leaving 4 bases between them. The CDR3 length is 11 residues. Per germline, CDR1 DFQATT and CDR2 SNEGSKA (reference sequence). The CDR3 here is CSARAGDTQYF. Here the CDR3 DNA reads TGCAGTGCTAGAGCCGGAGATACGCAGTATTTT.

J is TRBJ1-1 and V is TRBV27; 8 bases agree with TRBD1. Germline-derived CDR1 and CDR2 are MNHEY and SMNVEV (reference sequence). This CDR3 spans 18 amino acids. J was trimmed by 1 base and V by 5 bases; bases with no gene match: 15. This chain's CDR3 is CASSPVLQGGWTNTEAFF. The CDR3 region has the DNA TGTGCCAGCAGTCCAGTTCTACAGGGGGGTTGGACGAACACTGAAGCTTTCTTT.

J is TRBJ2-1 and V is TRBV29-1; TRBD2 matches 9 bases. The V segment lost 0 bases and the J segment 6 bases; nucleotides outside the gene matches: 6. Looked up from germline, CDR1 is SQVTM and CDR2 is ANQGSEA. The CDR3 length is 15 residues. CDR3 in DNA: TGCAGCGTTGAAGATTGGCGGGAGGGCCCCAATGAGCAGTTCTTC. Translating gives CSVEDWREGPNEQFF.

In this sample, this clone turned up a few times. The rearrangement joins TRBV9 to TRBJ2-3, with D possibly being TRBD1 or TRBD2 (6 bases each). There are 14 residues in the CDR3. The V gene's germline CDR1 is SGDLS and CDR2 YYNGEE. Trimming took off 2 bases at V and 5 bases at J, with 12 bases between the two ends. The CDR3 DNA follows: TGTGCCAGCAGCGTTAGGGGGGATGGAGATACGCAGTATTTT. It specifies CASSVRGDGDTQYF.

This chain links TRBV11-2 with TRBJ2-5; D is ambiguous. V was pared by 4 bases and J by 3 bases, with 3 bases between. CDR1 is SGHAT, CDR2 FQNNGV, per germline. The CDR3 is made up of 11 amino acids. CDR3: CASSWEETQYF. CDR3 DNA sequence: TGTGCCAGCAGCTGGGAAGAGACCCAGTACTTC.

The gene calls are TRBV4-3 and TRBJ2-3; TRBD2 aligns across 10 bases. Germline V gene data show CDR1 as LGHNA and CDR2 as YSLEER. V shed 0 bases, J shed 2 bases, and the junction held 8 bases outside the gene matches. The CDR3 is 18 residues long. CDR3 sequence reads: CASSQDPSLAGVTDTQYF. The CDR3 coding sequence is TGCGCCAGCAGCCAAGATCCTTCCCTAGCGGGAGTCACAGATACGCAGTATTTT.

The chain employs TRBV30 and TRBJ2-4, with D uncertain. There are 17 residues in the CDR3. Germline assignment: CDR1 GTSNPN and CDR2 SVGIG (reference sequence). Trimming removed 0 bases at V and 0 bases at J, with 15 bases between. The CDR3 protein is CAWSVPLKPEAKNIQYF. CDR3 bases: TGTGCCTGGAGTGTACCATTGAAACCCGAAGCCAAAAACATTCAGTACTTC.

This chain joins TRBV13 and TRBJ1-3; D gene ambiguous. This CDR3 is built from 11 residues. CDR1 is PRHDT, CDR2 FYEKMQ, per germline (reference sequence). Deletions cut 3 bases from V and 9 bases from J, with 6 bases between. CDR3 region: CASSLALTIYF. The CDR3 nucleotides are TGTGCCAGCAGCTTGGCCCTCACCATATATTTT.

The chain has TRBV13 and TRBJ2-2; D tentatively reads TRBD1 or TRBD2 (5 bases each). Trimming removed 5 bases from V and 3 bases from J, with 10 bases in between. The germline CDR1 and CDR2 sequences are PRHDT and FYEKMQ (reference sequence). The CDR3 contains 14 residues. For the CDR3, the DNA is TGTGCCAGCAGCCCAGAGGGGCACACCGGGGAGCTGTTTTTT. Residues: CASSPEGHTGELFF.

In its sample, this clone was seen a few times. The CDR3 reads CASSSRLAGGTGHTDTQYF. CDR3 in DNA: TGTGCCAGCAGCTCGAGACTAGCGGGGGGGACTGGACACACAGATACGCAGTATTTT. V and J are TRBV13 and TRBJ2-3; 14 bases are a match to TRBD2. The J segment lost 2 bases and the V segment lost 4 bases, leaving 11 bases of the junction unmatched. The germline V gene has CDR1 PRHDT and CDR2 FYEKMQ (reference sequence). This CDR3 comprises 19 residues.

V gene TRBV5-6 combines with J gene TRBJ1-1; D not resolved. The germline CDR1 and CDR2 sequences are SGHDT and YYEEEE. V was cut by 0 bases and J by 0 bases, with 6 bases left in between. CDR3 length equals 14 residues. CDR3 region: CASSLDTLNTEAFF. CDR3 DNA sequence: TGTGCCAGCAGCTTGGACACCTTGAACACTGAAGCTTTCTTT.

The chain combines TRBV7-9 with TRBJ2-7; D unresolved. V was trimmed by 2 bases and J by 6 bases, leaving 11 bases between them. Germline loops: CDR1 SEHNR, CDR2 FQNEAQ (reference sequence). The CDR3 loop spans 13 amino acids. CDR3 in amino acids: CASSLYWSIEQYF. The CDR3 DNA sequence: TGTGCCAGCAGCTTATACTGGAGTATCGAGCAGTACTTC.